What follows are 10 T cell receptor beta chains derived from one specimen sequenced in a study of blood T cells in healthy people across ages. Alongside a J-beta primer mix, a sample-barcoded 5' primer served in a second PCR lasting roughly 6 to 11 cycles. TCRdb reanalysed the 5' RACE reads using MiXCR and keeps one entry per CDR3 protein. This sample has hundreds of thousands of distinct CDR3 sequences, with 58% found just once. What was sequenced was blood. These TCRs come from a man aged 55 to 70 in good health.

The CDR3 here is CATSRAGSYNEQFF. CDR3 bases: TGTGCCACCAGCAGAGCCGGCTCCTACAATGAGCAGTTCTTC. This chain joins TRBV15 and TRBJ2-1, with no clear D. CDR1 and CDR2 from the germline V gene are LNHNV and YYDKDF (reference sequence). This CDR3 has 14 residues. Trimming stripped 1 base from V and 0 bases from J, with 4 bases between.

This CDR3 is CASSAAGGSQTQFF. The CDR3 nucleotides are TGTGCCAGCAGTGCCGCGGGGGGCAGTCAGACCCAGTTCTTC. The chain is built from TRBV12-3 or TRBV12-4 and TRBJ2-1, with 8 bases lining up with TRBD2. This CDR3 spans 14 amino acids. The junction had 13 bases not matched to a gene; V was cut back by 5 bases and J by 13 bases.

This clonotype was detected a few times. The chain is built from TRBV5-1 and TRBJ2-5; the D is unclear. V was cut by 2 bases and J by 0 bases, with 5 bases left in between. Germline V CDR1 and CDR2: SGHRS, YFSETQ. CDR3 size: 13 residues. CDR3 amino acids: CASSFEDQETQYF. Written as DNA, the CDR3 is TGCGCCAGCAGCTTTGAAGACCAAGAGACCCAGTACTTC.

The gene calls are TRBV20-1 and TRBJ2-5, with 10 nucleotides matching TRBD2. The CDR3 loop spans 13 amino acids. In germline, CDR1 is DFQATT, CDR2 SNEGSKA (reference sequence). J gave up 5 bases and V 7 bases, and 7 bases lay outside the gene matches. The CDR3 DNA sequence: TGCAGTGTCTCAGCGGGGGGGCCTGAGACCCAGTACTTC. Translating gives CSVSAGGPETQYF.

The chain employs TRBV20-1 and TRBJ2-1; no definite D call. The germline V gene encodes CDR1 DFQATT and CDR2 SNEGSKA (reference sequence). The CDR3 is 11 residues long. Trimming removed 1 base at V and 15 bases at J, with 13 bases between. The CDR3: CSARGIALPFF. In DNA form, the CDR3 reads TGCAGTGCTAGAGGGATAGCCCTTCCGTTCTTC.

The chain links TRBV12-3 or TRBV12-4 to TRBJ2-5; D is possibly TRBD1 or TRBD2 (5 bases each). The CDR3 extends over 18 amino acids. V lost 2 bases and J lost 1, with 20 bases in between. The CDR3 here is CASSLFSLPGSLQETQYF. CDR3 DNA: TGTGCCAGCAGTTTATTTTCTTTGCCAGGGAGCCTCCAAGAGACCCAGTACTTC.

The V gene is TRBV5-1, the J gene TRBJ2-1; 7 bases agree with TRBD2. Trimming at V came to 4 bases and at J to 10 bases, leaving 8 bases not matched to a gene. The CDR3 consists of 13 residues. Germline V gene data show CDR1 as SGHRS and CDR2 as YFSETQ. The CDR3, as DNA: TGCGCCAGCAGCCTCTCTAGCGGCCCAGAGCAGTTCTTC. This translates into CASSLSSGPEQFF.

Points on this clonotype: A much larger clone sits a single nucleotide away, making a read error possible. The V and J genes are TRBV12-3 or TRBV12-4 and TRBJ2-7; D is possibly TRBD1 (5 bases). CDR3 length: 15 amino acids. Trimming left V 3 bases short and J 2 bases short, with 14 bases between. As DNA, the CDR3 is TGTGCCAGCAGTTTCGGTACATGGGGCGCCTACGAGCAGTACTTC. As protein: CASSFGTWGAYEQYF.

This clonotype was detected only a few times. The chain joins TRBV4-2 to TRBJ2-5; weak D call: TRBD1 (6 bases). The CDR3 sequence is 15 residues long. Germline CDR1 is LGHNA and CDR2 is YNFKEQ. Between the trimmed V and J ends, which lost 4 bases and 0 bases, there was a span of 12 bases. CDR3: CASSPARGNQETQYF. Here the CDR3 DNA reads TGTGCCAGCAGCCCCGCGAGGGGGAACCAAGAGACCCAGTACTTC.

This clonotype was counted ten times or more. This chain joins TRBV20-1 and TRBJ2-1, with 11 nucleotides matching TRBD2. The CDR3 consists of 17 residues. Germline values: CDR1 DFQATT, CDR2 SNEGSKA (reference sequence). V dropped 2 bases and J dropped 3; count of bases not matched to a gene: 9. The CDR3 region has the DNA TGCAGTGCTAGAAGAGCGGATCTAGCGGGGGGCTACAATGAGCAGTTCTTC. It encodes CSARRADLAGGYNEQFF.